This T cell receptor (beta chain) comes out of a study of T cell repertoires and HLA-DP antigens. Whole-study results and caveats: Pre-culture clonality, about 0.036, was far below sorted CD137+ clonality of 0.3 to 0.45.

Germline lookup yields CDR1 SGHTA and CDR2 FQGNSA. Deletions cut 5 bases from V and 2 bases from J, with 15 bases between. The CDR3 length is 15 residues. This clone was seen more than once but under ten times. What it binds is unknown. Generated by immunoSEQ multiplex PCR, the TCRdb table keeps only in-frame clones and is missing some. This sample carries roughly 73,000 clones, around 80% of them seen once, and the ten largest clones take roughly 1.6%. Untouched CD4+ T cells were bead-isolated from PBMC at about 97.7% purity. The chain couples TRBV7-2 to TRBJ2-5, with a weak D call TRBD1 (6 bases). The sequence came from a man in his fifties or sixties in good health and CMV-seronegative. Source material: CD4+ T cells from PBMCs. CDR3 loop: CASSPLGARQETQYF. DNA of the CDR3: TGTGCCAGCAGCCCTCTGGGGGCTCGGCAAGAGACCCAGTACTTC.